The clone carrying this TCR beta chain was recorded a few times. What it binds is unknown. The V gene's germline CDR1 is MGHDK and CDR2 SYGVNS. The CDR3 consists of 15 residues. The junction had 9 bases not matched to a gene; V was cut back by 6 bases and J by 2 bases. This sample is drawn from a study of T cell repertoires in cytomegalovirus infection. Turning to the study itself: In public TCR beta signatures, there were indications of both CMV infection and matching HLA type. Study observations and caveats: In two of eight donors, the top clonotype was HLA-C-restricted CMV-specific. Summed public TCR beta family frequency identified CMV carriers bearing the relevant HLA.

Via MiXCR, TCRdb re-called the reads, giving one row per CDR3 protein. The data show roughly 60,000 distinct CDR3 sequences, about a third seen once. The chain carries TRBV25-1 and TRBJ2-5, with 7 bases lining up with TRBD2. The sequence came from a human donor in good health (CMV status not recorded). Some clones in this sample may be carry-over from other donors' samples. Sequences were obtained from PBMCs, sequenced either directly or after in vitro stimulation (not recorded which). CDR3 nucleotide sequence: TGTGCCAGCAGACCAGCGGGGAGCGTTCAAGAGACCCAGTACTTC. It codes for CASRPAGSVQETQYF.